The rows below give T cell receptor beta chains drawn from one sample of a study of tumor-infiltrating lymphocytes in localized non-small cell lung cancer. Clones were sequenced by immunoSEQ multiplex PCR, and TCRdb holds only the in-frame ones, with some missing. The repertoire includes 9,500 or so clones, about 76% of them detected once, and 15% to 20% sits in the top ten. Sequences were obtained from uninvolved lung tissue not adjacent to the tumor. The receptors were sampled from a human donor with non-small cell lung cancer. Both conserved end residues are part of each CDR3. Fields, in order: J gene, V gene, D gene, clone size, CDR3 protein, CDR3 DNA. D genes are given only for firm matches. The size field is filled for only some rows; it gives once, few, many or a size class.

J: TRBJ2-2
V: TRBV28
D: TRBD2
size: NA
CDR3: CASRGGTSDPTTGELFF
DNA: TGTGCCAGCAGGGGGGGGACTAGCGACCCGACCACCGGGGAGCTGTTTTTT

J: TRBJ1-5
V: TRBV5-1
D: NA
size: NA
CDR3: CASSVQSGSQPQHF
DNA: TGCGCCAGCAGCGTTCAGAGTGGAAGTCAGCCCCAGCATTTT

J: TRBJ2-3
V: TRBV28
D: TRBD1
size: NA
CDR3: CASSLMGQATDTQYF
DNA: TGTGCCAGCAGTTTAATGGGACAGGCCACAGATACGCAGTATTTT

J: TRBJ2-1
V: TRBV11-3
D: TRBD1
size: NA
CDR3: CASSAGMGQGARYNEQFF
DNA: TGTGCCAGCAGCGCAGGGATGGGACAGGGGGCGCGTTACAATGAGCAGTTCTTC

J: TRBJ1-1
V: TRBV5-6
D: NA
size: NA
CDR3: CASSLFTGEAFF
DNA: TGTGCCAGCAGCTTATTTACAGGGGAAGCTTTCTTT

J: TRBJ2-7
V: TRBV19
D: TRBD1
size: NA
CDR3: CASSIAGTGGYEQYF
DNA: TGTGCCAGTAGTATCGCCGGGACAGGAGGCTACGAGCAGTACTTC

J: TRBJ1-1
V: TRBV6-5
D: NA
size: NA
CDR3: CASSYSAAARNTEAFF
DNA: TGTGCCAGCAGTTACTCGGCAGCCGCCAGGAACACTGAAGCTTTCTTT

J: TRBJ1-1
V: TRBV27
D: NA
size: few
CDR3: CASSLLGMGDTEAFF
DNA: TGTGCCAGCAGTTTATTAGGGATGGGAGACACTGAAGCTTTCTTT

J: TRBJ2-3
V: TRBV11-3
D: NA
size: NA
CDR3: CASSSTPDTQYF
DNA: TGTGCCAGCAGCTCGACCCCAGATACGCAGTATTTT

J: TRBJ2-6
V: TRBV19
D: TRBD2
size: NA
CDR3: CASKRGMAGANVLTF
DNA: TGTGCCAGTAAGCGGGGAATGGCTGGGGCCAACGTCCTGACTTTC

J: TRBJ1-5
V: TRBV27
D: NA
size: NA
CDR3: CASSLLGSNQPQHF
DNA: TGTGCCAGCAGTTTATTGGGTAGCAATCAGCCCCAGCATTTT

J: TRBJ2-7
V: TRBV2
D: NA
size: NA
CDR3: CASSENIPPEQYF
DNA: TGTGCCAGCAGTGAAAACATCCCGCCCGAGCAGTACTTC

J: TRBJ1-1
V: TRBV9
D: NA
size: NA
CDR3: CASSVASGRPNTEAFF
DNA: TGTGCCAGCAGCGTAGCGAGTGGCCGACCGAACACTGAAGCTTTCTTT

J: TRBJ2-5
V: TRBV6-1
D: NA
size: NA
CDR3: CASSEGWDQETQYF
DNA: TGTGCCAGCAGTGAAGGCTGGGATCAAGAGACCCAGTACTTC

J: TRBJ2-1
V: TRBV7-3
D: TRBD2
size: few
CDR3: CASSLMPGLGDNEQFF
DNA: TGTGCCAGCAGCTTAATGCCGGGACTAGGGGACAATGAGCAGTTCTTC

J: TRBJ2-3
V: TRBV7-9
D: TRBD2
size: NA
CDR3: CASAGLAATDTQYF
DNA: TGTGCCAGCGCTGGACTAGCGGCGACAGATACGCAGTATTTT

J: TRBJ2-7
V: TRBV10-3
D: TRBD2
size: NA
CDR3: CAISDRTSGSYEQYF
DNA: TGTGCCATCAGTGATCGCACTAGCGGGAGTTACGAGCAGTACTTC

J: TRBJ2-7
V: TRBV7-2
D: NA
size: NA
CDR3: CASSPQGGRGYEQYF
DNA: TGTGCCAGCAGCCCTCAGGGGGGCAGGGGTTACGAGCAGTACTTC

J: TRBJ1-1
V: TRBV6-5
D: TRBD1
size: NA
CDR3: CASRYMTGTSKAFF
DNA: TGTGCCAGCAGGTACATGACAGGGACATCGAAAGCTTTCTTT

J: TRBJ2-7
V: TRBV6-1
D: TRBD1
size: NA
CDR3: CASIDRGYPGEQYF
DNA: TGTGCCAGCATAGACAGGGGGTATCCGGGGGAGCAGTACTTC

J: TRBJ1-2
V: TRBV6-6
D: NA
size: few
CDR3: CASSQRQANYGYTF
DNA: TGTGCCAGCAGTCAAAGACAAGCAAACTATGGCTACACCTTC

J: TRBJ1-6
V: TRBV4-3
D: NA
size: NA
CDR3: CASSQEQSFGSPLHF
DNA: TGCGCCAGCAGCCAGGAACAGAGTTTCGGTTCACCCCTCCACTTT

J: TRBJ2-5
V: TRBV7-9
D: NA
size: NA
CDR3: CASSFTYQETQYF
DNA: TGTGCCAGCAGCTTTACTTACCAAGAGACCCAGTACTTC

J: TRBJ2-5
V: TRBV19
D: TRBD1
size: NA
CDR3: CASSMRTGRGETQYF
DNA: TGTGCCAGTAGTATGCGGACAGGGCGAGGAGAGACCCAGTACTTC

J: TRBJ2-1
V: TRBV19
D: NA
size: NA
CDR3: CASSIAGLIVEYLPRNEQFF
DNA: TGTGCCAGTAGTATAGCGGGGTTAATAGTAGAGTACCTGCCGCGCAATGAGCAGTTCTTC

J: TRBJ2-7
V: TRBV4-1
D: NA
size: few
CDR3: CASSQVFGGKIYEQYF
DNA: TGCGCCAGCAGCCAAGTGTTCGGGGGTAAGATCTACGAGCAGTACTTC

J: TRBJ1-2
V: TRBV27
D: TRBD1
size: NA
CDR3: CASSSTGGYYGYTF
DNA: TGTGCCAGCAGCTCGACAGGGGGCTACTATGGCTACACCTTC

J: TRBJ2-2
V: TRBV7-3
D: NA
size: NA
CDR3: CASSLRAGELFF
DNA: TGTGCCAGCAGCTTAAGGGCCGGGGAGCTGTTTTTT

J: TRBJ2-2
V: TRBV9
D: TRBD1
size: NA
CDR3: CASQTGMYGELFF
DNA: TGTGCCAGCCAGACAGGGATGTACGGGGAGCTGTTTTTT

J: TRBJ1-6
V: TRBV18
D: TRBD1
size: NA
CDR3: CASSPGTGDSPLHF
DNA: TGTGCCAGCTCACCCGGGACAGGGGATTCACCCCTCCACTTT

J: TRBJ2-3
V: TRBV28
D: TRBD1
size: once
CDR3: CASSLLGGRTDTQYF
DNA: TGTGCCAGCAGTTTACTAGGGGGCAGGACAGATACGCAGTATTTT

J: TRBJ1-4
V: TRBV4-2
D: NA
size: once
CDR3: CASSQAGGGNEKLFF
DNA: TGTGCCAGCAGCCAAGCCGGAGGAGGGAATGAAAAACTGTTTTTT

J: TRBJ1-1
V: TRBV29-1
D: NA
size: NA
CDR3: CSVTRTGGTEAFF
DNA: TGCAGCGTAACCAGGACGGGGGGCACTGAAGCTTTCTTT

J: TRBJ2-3
V: TRBV28
D: NA
size: NA
CDR3: CASRLAFTDTQYF
DNA: TGTGCCAGCAGACTTGCTTTCACAGATACGCAGTATTTT

J: TRBJ2-1
V: TRBV7-2
D: TRBD2
size: NA
CDR3: CASSLMVLAGVDNEQFF
DNA: TGTGCCAGCAGCTTAATGGTTCTAGCGGGAGTGGACAATGAGCAGTTCTTC

J: TRBJ1-6
V: TRBV11-2
D: TRBD1
size: once
CDR3: CASSPGQGDRVPPLHF
DNA: TGTGCCAGCAGCCCTGGACAGGGTGATAGAGTACCACCCCTCCACTTT

J: TRBJ2-7
V: TRBV7-2
D: TRBD1
size: NA
CDR3: CASSSGQRLGEQYF
DNA: TGTGCCAGCAGCTCGGGACAGCGGCTGGGCGAGCAGTACTTC

J: TRBJ1-5
V: TRBV6-1
D: NA
size: NA
CDR3: CASSPYRDIRQPQHF
DNA: TGTGCCAGCAGTCCTTACCGGGACATCCGTCAGCCCCAGCATTTT

J: TRBJ2-7
V: TRBV6-5
D: TRBD2
size: NA
CDR3: CASSPFSGVTYEQYF
DNA: TGTGCCAGCAGCCCCTTTAGCGGGGTTACTTACGAGCAGTACTTC

J: TRBJ2-7
V: TRBV11-2
D: TRBD2
size: few
CDR3: CASSLGLAGGREQYF
DNA: TGTGCCAGCAGCTTAGGACTAGCGGGGGGGCGCGAGCAGTACTTC

J: TRBJ1-3
V: TRBV7-2
D: NA
size: NA
CDR3: CASSPDGRGDTIYF
DNA: TGTGCCAGCAGCCCCGACGGGCGGGGAGACACCATATATTTT

J: TRBJ2-3
V: TRBV6-6
D: NA
size: NA
CDR3: CASSYVTGNTQYF
DNA: TGTGCCAGCAGTTACGTTACGGGCAATACGCAGTATTTT

J: TRBJ1-5
V: TRBV19
D: TRBD1
size: few
CDR3: CATQDRGNQPQHF
DNA: TGTGCCACCCAGGACAGGGGGAATCAGCCCCAGCATTTT

J: TRBJ1-6
V: TRBV27
D: TRBD1
size: NA
CDR3: CASSSTGWESPLHF
DNA: TGTGCCAGCAGTTCGACAGGGTGGGAATCACCCCTCCACTTT

J: TRBJ2-7
V: TRBV4-2
D: NA
size: NA
CDR3: CASSQDDGQTYEQYF
DNA: TGTGCCAGCAGCCAAGATGACGGGCAGACCTACGAGCAGTACTTC

J: TRBJ2-1
V: TRBV7-2
D: NA
size: NA
CDR3: CASSAGRISYNEQFF
DNA: TGTGCCAGCAGCGCTGGGAGAATCTCCTACAATGAGCAGTTCTTC

J: TRBJ1-1
V: TRBV29-1
D: NA
size: few
CDR3: CSVEGNTEAFF
DNA: TGCAGCGTGGAGGGGAACACTGAAGCTTTCTTT

J: TRBJ2-7
V: TRBV7-2
D: TRBD1
size: NA
CDR3: CASSRGTGGVYEQYF
DNA: TGTGCCAGCAGCAGGGGGACAGGGGGCGTCTACGAGCAGTACTTC

J: TRBJ1-4
V: TRBV7-8
D: NA
size: NA
CDR3: CASSLALLGGGEKLFF
DNA: TGTGCCAGCAGCTTAGCCCTACTGGGAGGGGGTGAAAAACTGTTTTTT

J: TRBJ2-2
V: TRBV19
D: NA
size: NA
CDR3: CASNGGTLRTGELFF
DNA: TGTGCCAGTAATGGCGGGACCCTCCGAACCGGGGAGCTGTTTTTT

J: TRBJ2-5
V: TRBV5-1
D: NA
size: NA
CDR3: CASSLGGPGETQYF
DNA: TGCGCCAGCAGCCTGGGGGGACCCGGAGAGACCCAGTACTTC

J: TRBJ2-5
V: TRBV15
D: TRBD1
size: NA
CDR3: CATSREDRGSETQYF
DNA: TGTGCCACCAGCAGAGAGGACAGGGGGAGTGAGACCCAGTACTTC

J: TRBJ1-4
V: TRBV9
D: TRBD1
size: NA
CDR3: CASSGGQGYEKLFF
DNA: TGTGCCAGCAGCGGAGGACAGGGTTACGAAAAACTGTTTTTT

J: TRBJ1-6
V: TRBV7-2
D: NA
size: NA
CDR3: CASSLWSFNSPLHF
DNA: TGTGCCAGCAGCTTGTGGTCATTTAATTCACCCCTCCACTTT

J: TRBJ1-1
V: TRBV29-1
D: NA
size: NA
CDR3: CSAGQPNTEAFF
DNA: TGCAGCGCCGGACAGCCGAACACTGAAGCTTTCTTT

J: TRBJ2-2
V: TRBV5-1
D: NA
size: NA
CDR3: CASSLDGTGELFF
DNA: TGCGCCAGCAGCTTGGATGGCACCGGGGAGCTGTTTTTT

J: TRBJ1-5
V: TRBV6-6
D: NA
size: NA
CDR3: CASYSTGNQPQHF
DNA: TGTGCCAGCTATTCAACAGGGAATCAGCCCCAGCATTTT